This T cell receptor (beta chain) stems from a study of response to subunit inactivated influenza vaccine. Study outcomes and limitations: Each seasonal influenza vaccination, the authors suggested, recruits few new T cells.

This CDR3 region has 17 residues. Germline values: CDR1 SGHRS, CDR2 YFSETQ. V was pared by 0 bases and J by 1 base, with 7 bases of the junction left unmatched. TCRdb reanalysed the RT-PCR reads using MiXCR and keeps one entry per CDR3 protein. The sample lists 500,000 to 550,000 distinct CDR3 sequences; approximately 7.7% were seen once. A remark on this clonotype: Its antigen is not identified.

The V and J genes are TRBV5-1 and TRBJ2-5, with 9 bases identical to TRBD2. Sequencing used PBMCs from blood, obtained 23 months after vaccination. The TCR sequence derives from a man aged 50-75 years who received an inactivated influenza vaccine. The DNA for the CDR3 is TGCGCCAGCAGCTTGGGGATTCTAGCGGGACTCCAAGAGACCCAGTACTTC. Amino acid sequence: CASSLGILAGLQETQYF.